The 30 T cell receptor beta chains presented below share a single source sample, sequenced in a study of cytomegalovirus exposure and HLA in healthy donors. Vbeta (60) and Jbeta (13) primers were used in the PCR. TCRdb's table, derived via immunoSEQ multiplex PCR, lists solely in-frame clones and lacks some. This sample's table has about 39,000 clones. The sequenced sample consisted of PBMCs. These receptors came from a woman aged 25 to 39 in good health and CMV-seropositive.

The rearrangement uses TRBV30 and TRBJ1-6; no clear D. This CDR3 is built from 12 residues. The V gene's germline CDR1 is GTSNPN and CDR2 SVGIG (reference sequence). Deletions cut 2 bases from V and 7 bases from J, with 6 bases between. CDR3: CAWSRGNSPLHF. CDR3 nucleotide sequence: TGTGCCTGGAGTCGCGGGAATTCACCCCTCCACTTT.

The V call is TRBV5-1, the J call TRBJ2-1, with 9 bases identical to TRBD1. This CDR3 contains 16 residues. Germline V gene data show CDR1 as SGHRS and CDR2 as YFSETQ. With 0 bases clipped from V and 4 bases from J, the junction kept 5 bases outside the gene matches. Here the CDR3 DNA reads TGCGCCAGCAGCTTGGCCCGGGACAGGGTTTACAATGAGCAGTTCTTC. It encodes CASSLARDRVYNEQFF. Using reference TRBV5-1 and TRBJ2-1 for the parts outside the CDR3, the full variable domain is KAGVTQTPRYLIKTRGQQVTLSCSPISGHRSVSWYQQTPGQGLQFLFEYFSETQRNKGNFPGRFSGRQFSNSRSEMNVSTLELGDSALYLCASSLARDRVYNEQFFGPGTRLTVL.

The rearrangement joins TRBV7-2 to TRBJ2-7; D possibly corresponds to TRBD2 (5 bases). Germline values: CDR1 SGHTA, CDR2 FQGNSA. With 0 bases removed from V and 3 bases from J, the gap between germline ends came to 12 bases. This CDR3 is built from 15 residues. CDR3 residues: CASSLASSGYYEQYF. CDR3 sequence (DNA): TGTGCCAGCAGCTTAGCGTCCTCGGGGTACTACGAGCAGTACTTC.

V gene TRBV5-1 combines with J gene TRBJ2-7; weak D call: TRBD1 (6 bases). CDR3 length: 14 amino acids. Germline assignment: CDR1 SGHRS and CDR2 YFSETQ. With 4 bases removed from V and 2 bases from J, the gap between germline ends came to 13 bases. The CDR3, as DNA: TGCGCCAGCAGCCCACAGGGTGAGGCCTACGAGCAGTACTTC. Amino acid sequence: CASSPQGEAYEQYF.

The chain recombines TRBV29-1 with TRBJ1-2; D call uncertain. Trimming left V 3 bases short and J 8 bases short, with 7 bases between. The CDR3 is made up of 10 amino acids. Germline V CDR1 and CDR2: SQVTM, ANQGSEA. CDR3 DNA: TGCAGCGTTGATGCGGTAGGCTACACCTTC. Translating it yields CSVDAVGYTF.

The chain joins TRBV28 to TRBJ1-1; D is ambiguous. The CDR3 spans 14 residues. Germline lookup yields CDR1 MDHEN and CDR2 SYDVKM. Trimming left V 2 bases short and J 10 bases short, with 17 bases between. The CDR3 sequence is CASSLQSWAYGAFF. The CDR3 nucleotides are TGTGCCAGCAGTTTACAGTCATGGGCCTACGGAGCTTTCTTT.

The V and J genes are TRBV4-2 and TRBJ2-2; TRBD2 aligns across 8 bases. The CDR3 sequence is 17 residues long. Per the germline V gene, CDR1 is LGHNA and CDR2 is YNFKEQ. The V and J ends lost 0 bases and 1 base, in that order; junction bases with no gene match: 4. For the CDR3, the DNA is TGTGCCAGCAGCCAAGATGAGGCGGGGGGGAACACCGGGGAGCTGTTTTTT. This sequence encodes CASSQDEAGGNTGELFF.

The gene calls are TRBV5-4 and TRBJ2-5; D remains ambiguous. The V end was cut by 3 bases, the J end by 9 bases, with 15 bases between. Germline lookup yields CDR1 SGHNT and CDR2 YYREEE (reference sequence). The CDR3 length is 13 residues. CDR3 amino acids: CASSSEGSQAQYF. As DNA, the CDR3 is TGTGCCAGCAGCTCCGAAGGCTCCCAGGCCCAGTACTTC.

The chain carries TRBV7-9 and TRBJ2-4; D perhaps matches TRBD1 (6 bases). The V and J ends lost 5 bases and 10 bases respectively, with 15 bases between them. CDR1 and CDR2 from the germline V gene are SEHNR and FQNEAQ (reference sequence). The CDR3 sequence is 13 residues long. Here the CDR3 reads CASSPRAGEIQYF. CDR3 in DNA: TGTGCCAGCAGCCCGAGGGCAGGGGAGATTCAGTACTTC.

V usage is TRBV7-8 and J usage is TRBJ1-2; D remains ambiguous. CDR1 SGHVS and CDR2 FQNEAQ come from the germline V gene. The CDR3 runs 12 residues. Deletions cut 7 bases from V and 6 bases from J, with 12 bases between. CDR3 DNA sequence: TGTGCCAGCACCCACGAGCTACATGGCTACACCTTC. It codes for CASTHELHGYTF.

The chain recombines TRBV11-3 with TRBJ1-1; D gene unclear. Trimming took off 4 bases at V and 5 bases at J, with 14 bases between the two ends. Germline assignment: CDR1 SGHNT and CDR2 YENEEA. This CDR3 comprises 14 residues. Written as DNA, the CDR3 is TGTGCCAGCAGCTCTTCACGACGGGGAACTGAAGCTTTCTTT. This translates into CASSSSRRGTEAFF.

The chain is built from TRBV5-1 and TRBJ2-3; 8 positions agree with TRBD1. V trimming: 2 bases; J trimming: 3 bases; junction bases outside the gene matches: 5. From germline, CDR1 is SGHRS and CDR2 YFSETQ. This CDR3 has 15 residues. CDR3 residues: CASSFRTGMTDTQYF. The CDR3 bases are TGCGCCAGCAGCTTTCGGACAGGGATGACAGATACGCAGTATTTT.

The chain links TRBV19 to TRBJ1-1; 7 bases agree with TRBD1. Germline V CDR1 and CDR2: LNHDA, SQIVND (reference sequence). There are 14 residues in the CDR3. The V segment lost 5 bases and the J segment 1 base; nucleotides outside the gene matches: 4. CDR3: CASSLRGRNTEAFF. The CDR3 DNA reads TGTGCCAGTAGTCTAAGGGGGCGGAACACTGAAGCTTTCTTT.

This chain links TRBV7-9 with TRBJ1-2, with D possibly TRBD1 on 5 matching bases. Trimming took 3 bases from V and 2 from J, leaving 19 bases between them. Germline assignment: CDR1 SEHNR and CDR2 FQNEAQ (reference sequence). The CDR3 is 17 residues long. The CDR3 DNA sequence: TGTGCCAGCAGCTTTCCCCGGACAAATCGGTTGAACTATGGCTACACCTTC. This gives the protein CASSFPRTNRLNYGYTF.

The chain uses TRBV5-1 and TRBJ1-1; D gene unclear. The germline V gene encodes CDR1 SGHRS and CDR2 YFSETQ. The CDR3 is made up of 12 amino acids. V dropped 2 bases and J dropped 7 bases, with 9 bases sitting between them. The CDR3: CASSFGSNEAFF. In nucleotides, the CDR3 is TGCGCCAGCAGCTTCGGTTCTAATGAAGCTTTCTTT.

The rearrangement links TRBV10-3 to TRBJ1-2; D is unclear. CDR3 size: 17 residues. The V end lost 6 bases, the J end lost 3 bases, and 23 bases lay between the germline ends. In germline, CDR1 is ENHRY, CDR2 SYGVKD. The CDR3 region is CAISLDSSRGNYYGYTF. The DNA for the CDR3 is TGTGCCATCAGCCTGGACTCCTCTCGGGGAAACTACTATGGCTACACCTTC.

The V and J genes are TRBV19 and TRBJ1-1; D gene ambiguous. V shed 7 bases and J shed 4 bases, with 7 bases lying between them. Germline loops: CDR1 LNHDA, CDR2 SQIVND (reference sequence). This CDR3 has 11 residues. This CDR3 is CASTTVTEAFF. CDR3 bases: TGTGCCAGTACCACAGTCACTGAAGCTTTCTTT. The full variable domain, with the rest looked up from reference TRBV19 and TRBJ1-1, is DGGITQSPKYLFRKEGQNVTLSCEQNLNHDAMYWYRQDPGQGLRLIYYSQIVNDFQKGDIAEGYSVSREKKESFPLTVTSAQKNPTAFYLCASTTVTEAFFGQGTRLTVV.

This sequence joins TRBV9 and TRBJ2-1; D is unclear. Trimming removed 0 bases from V and 6 bases from J, with 13 bases in between. The germline gives CDR1 SGDLS, CDR2 YYNGEE. This CDR3 has 15 amino acids. The CDR3 here is CASSVGGLATNEQFF. CDR3 coding DNA: TGTGCCAGCAGCGTAGGCGGTCTGGCCACCAATGAGCAGTTCTTC.

This chain's CDR3 is CATSRVGGLENEKLFF. CDR3 nucleotide sequence: TGTGCCACCAGCAGAGTAGGGGGTCTGGAAAATGAAAAACTGTTTTTT. V and J are TRBV15 and TRBJ1-4; TRBD1 is a possible D gene (6 bases). The ends were cut back, 1 base at V and 5 bases at J, with 14 bases in the middle. Germline loops: CDR1 LNHNV, CDR2 YYDKDF (reference sequence). CDR3 length equals 16 residues.

The chain employs TRBV4-1 and TRBJ1-1; D is uncertain. There are 16 residues in the CDR3. CDR1 is MGHRA, CDR2 YSYEKL, per germline. Trimming left V 0 bases short and J 0 bases short, with 11 bases between. This CDR3 reads CASSQERRGMNTEAFF. In nucleotides, the CDR3 is TGCGCCAGCAGCCAAGAGAGGCGCGGAATGAACACTGAAGCTTTCTTT.

CDR3 protein: CASFSQGAPTDTQYF. Written as DNA, the CDR3 is TGTGCCAGCTTTTCCCAGGGGGCGCCAACCGATACGCAGTATTTT. This chain joins TRBV7-9 and TRBJ2-3; 8 bases are shared with TRBD1. Losses at the gene ends were 8 bases for V and 6 bases for J; bases not matched to a gene: 13. Germline assignment: CDR1 SEHNR and CDR2 FQNEAQ (reference sequence). The CDR3 is 15 residues long.

The CDR3 nucleotides read TGTGCCAGCAGCTTATCCCGCGGGGGGATCTCTGGAAACACCATATATTTT. Its protein is CASSLSRGGISGNTIYF. The chain employs TRBV7-9 and TRBJ1-3, with D perhaps TRBD1 (5 bases). CDR3 length: 17 amino acids. Germline assignment: CDR1 SEHNR and CDR2 FQNEAQ (reference sequence). V lost 2 bases and J 0 bases, leaving 14 bases between the germline ends.

The genes are TRBV5-1 and TRBJ2-7; TRBD1 is a possible D gene (6 bases). V gave up 2 bases and J gave up 2 bases, with 11 bases separating them. CDR1 is SGHRS and CDR2 is YFSETQ in the germline V gene. This CDR3 contains 14 residues. The CDR3 DNA follows: TGCGCCAGCAGCTTATTTTCAGGGGCCTACGAGCAGTACTTC. Protein product: CASSLFSGAYEQYF.

The rearrangement uses TRBV19 and TRBJ1-2, with D possibly TRBD1 on 6 matching bases. Germline values: CDR1 LNHDA, CDR2 SQIVND (reference sequence). This CDR3 contains 13 residues. V was clipped by 3 bases and J by 4 bases, with 9 bases between them. This CDR3 reads CASSMDSFYGYTF. The CDR3 DNA follows: TGTGCCAGTAGTATGGACAGTTTCTATGGCTACACCTTC.

The chain is built from TRBV27 and TRBJ1-1, with 7 bases aligning to TRBD1. CDR3 length equals 13 residues. With 8 bases clipped from V and 1 base from J, the junction kept 4 bases outside the gene matches. Germline assignment: CDR1 MNHEY and CDR2 SMNVEV (reference sequence). The CDR3 is CASRHRGNTEAFF. The CDR3 DNA is TGTGCCAGCCGACACAGGGGGAACACTGAAGCTTTCTTT.

The CDR3 DNA reads as TGTGCCAGCAGCCAAGCTTCAGGTTCACCCCTCCACTTT. Amino acids: CASSQASGSPLHF. The rearrangement links TRBV14 to TRBJ1-6; D call uncertain. Trimming stripped 1 base from V and 9 bases from J, with 7 bases between. This CDR3 comprises 13 residues. Germline V lookup: CDR1 SGHDN, CDR2 FVKESK.

The chain uses TRBV4-1 and TRBJ2-1; the D gene is possibly TRBD1 (5 bases). Germline CDR1 MGHRA, CDR2 YSYEKL. The CDR3 length is 16 residues. V was shortened by 0 bases and J by 1 base, with 10 bases between the two germline ends. The CDR3 DNA sequence: TGCGCCAGCAGCCAAGAGGCAGGGCCATCCTACAATGAGCAGTTCTTC. This sequence encodes CASSQEAGPSYNEQFF.

The chain is built from TRBV10-3 and TRBJ2-3, with 15 bases lining up with TRBD2. The ends lost 4 bases at V and 5 bases at J; junction bases unmatched: 4. CDR1 and CDR2 from the germline V gene are ENHRY and SYGVKD. CDR3 size: 16 residues. As DNA, the CDR3 is TGTGCCATCAGTGGGACTAGCGGGGGGGCCGGAGATACGCAGTATTTT. Encoded protein: CAISGTSGGAGDTQYF.

CDR3 loop: CASTLEILSGNTIYF. DNA of the CDR3: TGTGCCAGCACCCTAGAAATACTCTCTGGAAACACCATATATTTT. The chain employs TRBV7-9 and TRBJ1-3; D is ambiguous. The CDR3 extends over 15 amino acids. Germline CDR1 reads SEHNR; CDR2 reads FQNEAQ (reference sequence). V was clipped by 7 bases and J by 0 bases, with 13 bases between them.

V usage is TRBV2 and J usage is TRBJ2-1, with D possibly being TRBD1 (6 bases). Trimming cost V 2 bases and J 5 bases, with 16 bases left between them. Looked up from germline, CDR1 is SNHLY and CDR2 is FYNNEI. The CDR3 extends over 16 amino acids. The CDR3 loop is CASSEISRDTDNEQFF. The DNA for the CDR3 is TGTGCCAGCAGTGAAATATCCAGGGACACCGACAATGAGCAGTTCTTC.